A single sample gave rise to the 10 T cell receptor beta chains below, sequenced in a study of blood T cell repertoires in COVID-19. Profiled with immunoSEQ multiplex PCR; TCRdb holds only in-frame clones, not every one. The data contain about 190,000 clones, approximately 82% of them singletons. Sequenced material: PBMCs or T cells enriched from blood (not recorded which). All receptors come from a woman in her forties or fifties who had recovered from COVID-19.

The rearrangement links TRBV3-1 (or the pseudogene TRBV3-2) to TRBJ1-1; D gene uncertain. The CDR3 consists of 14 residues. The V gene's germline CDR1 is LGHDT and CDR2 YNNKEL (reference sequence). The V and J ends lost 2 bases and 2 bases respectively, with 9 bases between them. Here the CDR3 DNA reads TGTGCCAGCAGCCAACTTCAGGAAAACACTGAAGCTTTCTTT. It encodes CASSQLQENTEAFF.

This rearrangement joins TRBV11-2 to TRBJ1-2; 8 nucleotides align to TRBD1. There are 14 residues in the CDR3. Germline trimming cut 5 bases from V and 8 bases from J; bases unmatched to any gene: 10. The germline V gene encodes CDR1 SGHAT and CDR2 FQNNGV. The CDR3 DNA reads TGTGCCAGCAGCCGACAGGGGAGTTTCGGCGGCTACACCTTC. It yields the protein CASSRQGSFGGYTF.

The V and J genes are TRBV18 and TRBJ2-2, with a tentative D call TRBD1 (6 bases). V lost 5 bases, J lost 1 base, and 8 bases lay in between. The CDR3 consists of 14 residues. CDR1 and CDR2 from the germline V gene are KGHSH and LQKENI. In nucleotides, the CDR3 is TGTGCCAGCTCAGAACAGGGGAACACCGGGGAGCTGTTTTTT. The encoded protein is CASSEQGNTGELFF. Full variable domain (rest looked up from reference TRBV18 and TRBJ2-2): NAGVMQNPRHLVRRRGQEARLRCSPMKGHSHVYWYRQLPEEGLKFMVYLQKENIIDESGMPKERFSAEFPKEGPSILRIQQVVRGDSAAYFCASSEQGNTGELFFGEGSRLTVL.

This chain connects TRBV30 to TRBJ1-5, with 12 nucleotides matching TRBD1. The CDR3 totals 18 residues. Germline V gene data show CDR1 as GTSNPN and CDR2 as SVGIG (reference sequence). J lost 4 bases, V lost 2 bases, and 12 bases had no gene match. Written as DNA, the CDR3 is TGTGCCTGGAGTCCTACGGGACAGGGGGCGCGAGGGAATCAGCCCCAGCATTTT. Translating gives CAWSPTGQGARGNQPQHF.

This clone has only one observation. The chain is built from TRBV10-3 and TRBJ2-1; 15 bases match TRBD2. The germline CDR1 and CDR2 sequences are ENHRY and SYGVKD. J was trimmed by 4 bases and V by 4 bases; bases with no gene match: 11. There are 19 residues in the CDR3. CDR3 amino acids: CAISGTGLAGGSAYNEQFF. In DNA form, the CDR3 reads TGTGCCATCAGTGGGACAGGACTAGCGGGAGGGTCGGCTTACAATGAGCAGTTCTTC.

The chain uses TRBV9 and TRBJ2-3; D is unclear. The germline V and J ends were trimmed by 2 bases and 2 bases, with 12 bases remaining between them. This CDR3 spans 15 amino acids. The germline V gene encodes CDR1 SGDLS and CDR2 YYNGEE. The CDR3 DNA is TGTGCCAGCAGCGTTTCCCTACAGTCCACAGATACGCAGTATTTT. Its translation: CASSVSLQSTDTQYF.

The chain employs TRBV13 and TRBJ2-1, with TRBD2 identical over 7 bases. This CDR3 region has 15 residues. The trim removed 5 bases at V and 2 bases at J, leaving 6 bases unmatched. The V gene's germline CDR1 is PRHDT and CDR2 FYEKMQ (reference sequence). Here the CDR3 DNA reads TGTGCCAGCAGCCCCGGGCTAGCGGCCTACAATGAGCAGTTCTTC. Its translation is CASSPGLAAYNEQFF. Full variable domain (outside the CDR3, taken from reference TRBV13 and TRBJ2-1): AAGVIQSPRHLIKEKRETATLKCYPIPRHDTVYWYQQGPGQDPQFLISFYEKMQSDKGSIPDRFSAQQFSDYHSELNMSSLELGDSALYFCASSPGLAAYNEQFFGPGTRLTVL.

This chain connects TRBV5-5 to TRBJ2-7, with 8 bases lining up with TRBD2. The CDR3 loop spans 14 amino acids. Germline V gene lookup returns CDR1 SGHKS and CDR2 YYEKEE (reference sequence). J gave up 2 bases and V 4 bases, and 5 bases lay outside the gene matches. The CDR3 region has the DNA TGTGCCAGCAGCCCTCCGGGACTAGCCTACGAGCAGTACTTC. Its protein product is CASSPPGLAYEQYF.

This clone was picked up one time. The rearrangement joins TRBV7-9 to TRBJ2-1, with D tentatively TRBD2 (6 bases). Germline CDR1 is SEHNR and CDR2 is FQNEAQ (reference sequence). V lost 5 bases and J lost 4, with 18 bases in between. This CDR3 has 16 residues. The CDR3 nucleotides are TGTGCCAGCAGCCAGGGAAGCCAGGGACTGTACAATGAGCAGTTCTTC. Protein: CASSQGSQGLYNEQFF. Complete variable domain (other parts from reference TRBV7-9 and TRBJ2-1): DTGVSQNPRHKITKRGQNVTFRCDPISEHNRLYWYRQTLGQGPEFLTYFQNEAQLEKSRLLSDRFSAERPKGSFSTLEIQRTEQGDSAMYLCASSQGSQGLYNEQFFGPGTRLTVL.

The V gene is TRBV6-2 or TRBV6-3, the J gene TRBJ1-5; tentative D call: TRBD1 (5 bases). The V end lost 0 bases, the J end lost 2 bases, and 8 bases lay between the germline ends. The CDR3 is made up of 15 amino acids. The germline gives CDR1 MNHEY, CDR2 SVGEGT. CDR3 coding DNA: TGTGCCAGCAGTTACTCTTGGGGGGGCAATCAGCCCCAGCATTTT. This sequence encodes CASSYSWGGNQPQHF.